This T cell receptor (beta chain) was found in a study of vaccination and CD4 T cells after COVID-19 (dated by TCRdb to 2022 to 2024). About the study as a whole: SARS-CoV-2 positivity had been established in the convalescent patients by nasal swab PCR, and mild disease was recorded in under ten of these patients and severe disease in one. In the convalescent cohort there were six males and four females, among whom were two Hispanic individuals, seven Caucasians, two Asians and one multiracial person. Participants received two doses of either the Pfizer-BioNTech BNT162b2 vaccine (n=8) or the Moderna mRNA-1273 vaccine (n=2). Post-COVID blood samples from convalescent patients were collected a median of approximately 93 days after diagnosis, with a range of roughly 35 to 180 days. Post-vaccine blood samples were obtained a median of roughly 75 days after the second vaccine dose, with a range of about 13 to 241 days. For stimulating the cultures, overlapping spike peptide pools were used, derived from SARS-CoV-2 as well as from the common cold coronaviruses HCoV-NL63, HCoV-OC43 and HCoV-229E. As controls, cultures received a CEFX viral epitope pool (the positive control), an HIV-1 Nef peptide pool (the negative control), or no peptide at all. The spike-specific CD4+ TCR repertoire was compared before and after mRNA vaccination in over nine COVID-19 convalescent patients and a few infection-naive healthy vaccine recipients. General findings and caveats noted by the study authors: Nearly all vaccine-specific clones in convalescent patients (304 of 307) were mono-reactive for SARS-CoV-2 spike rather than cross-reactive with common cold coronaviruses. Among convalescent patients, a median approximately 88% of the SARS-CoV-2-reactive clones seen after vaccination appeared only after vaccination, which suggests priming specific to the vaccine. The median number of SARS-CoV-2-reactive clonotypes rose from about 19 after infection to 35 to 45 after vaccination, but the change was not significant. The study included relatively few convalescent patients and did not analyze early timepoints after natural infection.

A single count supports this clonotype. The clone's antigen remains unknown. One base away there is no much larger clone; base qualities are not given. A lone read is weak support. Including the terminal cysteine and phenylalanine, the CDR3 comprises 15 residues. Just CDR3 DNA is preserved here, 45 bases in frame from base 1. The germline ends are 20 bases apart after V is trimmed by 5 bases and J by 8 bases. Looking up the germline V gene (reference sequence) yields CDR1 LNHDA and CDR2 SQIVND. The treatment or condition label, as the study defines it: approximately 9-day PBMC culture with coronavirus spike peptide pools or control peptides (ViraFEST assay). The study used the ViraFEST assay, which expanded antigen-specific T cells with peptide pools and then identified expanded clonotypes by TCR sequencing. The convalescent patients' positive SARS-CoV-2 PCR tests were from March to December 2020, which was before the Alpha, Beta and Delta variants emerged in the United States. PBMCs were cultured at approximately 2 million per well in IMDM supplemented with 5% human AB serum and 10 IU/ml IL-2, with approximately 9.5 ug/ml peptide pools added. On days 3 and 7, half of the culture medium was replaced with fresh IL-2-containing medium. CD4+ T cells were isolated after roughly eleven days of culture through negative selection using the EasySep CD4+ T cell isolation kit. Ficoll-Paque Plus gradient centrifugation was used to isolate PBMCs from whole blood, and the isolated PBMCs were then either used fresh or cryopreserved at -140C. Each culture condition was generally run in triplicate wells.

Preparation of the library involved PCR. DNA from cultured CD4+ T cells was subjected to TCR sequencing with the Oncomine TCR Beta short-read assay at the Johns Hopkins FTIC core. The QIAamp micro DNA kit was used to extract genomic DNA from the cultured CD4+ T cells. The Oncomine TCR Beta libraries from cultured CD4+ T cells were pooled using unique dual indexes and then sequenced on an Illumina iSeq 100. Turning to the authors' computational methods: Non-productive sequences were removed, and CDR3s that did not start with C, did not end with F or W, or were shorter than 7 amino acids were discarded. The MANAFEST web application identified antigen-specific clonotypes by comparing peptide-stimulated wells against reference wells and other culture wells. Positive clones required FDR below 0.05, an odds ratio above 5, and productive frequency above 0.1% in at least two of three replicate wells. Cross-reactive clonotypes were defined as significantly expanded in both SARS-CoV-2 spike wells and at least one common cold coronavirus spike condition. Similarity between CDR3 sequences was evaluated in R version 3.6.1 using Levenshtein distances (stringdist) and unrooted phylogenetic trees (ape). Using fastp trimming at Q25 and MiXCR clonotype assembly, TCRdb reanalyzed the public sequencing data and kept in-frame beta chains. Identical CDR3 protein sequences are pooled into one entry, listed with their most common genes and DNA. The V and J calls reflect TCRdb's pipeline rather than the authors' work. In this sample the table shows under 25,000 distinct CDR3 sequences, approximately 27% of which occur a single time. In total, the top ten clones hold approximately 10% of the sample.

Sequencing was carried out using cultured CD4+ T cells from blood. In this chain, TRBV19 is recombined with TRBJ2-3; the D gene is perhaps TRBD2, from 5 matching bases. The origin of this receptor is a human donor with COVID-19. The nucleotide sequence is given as TGTGCCAGTAGTTGGGGAGCGAGGCTAGAGGCTACGCAGTATTTT. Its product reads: CASSWGARLEATQYF.